These 25 T cell receptor beta chains originate from one sample sequenced in a study of cytomegalovirus exposure and HLA in healthy donors. Primers: 60 Vbeta forward and 13 Jbeta reverse. Some clones are missing from TCRdb's copy, which holds only in-frame ones; the method was immunoSEQ multiplex PCR. The sample gives roughly 120,000 clones, over 60% of which show up once; around 2.2% is in the top ten. What was sequenced was PBMCs. These receptors were taken from a woman between 25 and 40 years old in good health and CMV-seronegative.

This clone was detected only a few times. This rearrangement joins TRBV7-9 to TRBJ1-5; 7 bases line up with TRBD1. The CDR3 length is 16 residues. CDR1 is SEHNR, CDR2 FQNEAQ, per germline (reference sequence). Germline trimming cut 4 bases from V and 7 bases from J; bases unmatched to any gene: 13. The CDR3 coding sequence is TGTGCCAGCAGCTCCACAGGAGGAGGGGGCAGGCAGCCCCAGCATTTT. It specifies CASSSTGGGGRQPQHF.

The chain carries TRBV7-8 and TRBJ1-1; D might be TRBD1 (5 bases). Germline V gene sequence: CDR1 SGHVS, CDR2 FQNEAQ. This CDR3 region has 15 residues. V lost 0 bases to trimming and J lost 4 bases, with 12 bases between them. The DNA of the CDR3 is TGTGCCAGCAGCTTAGCCTACGCGGGGACCACTGAAGCTTTCTTT. It translates to CASSLAYAGTTEAFF.

The chain links TRBV10-3 to TRBJ2-3; D remains ambiguous. CDR1 and CDR2 (germline): ENHRY, SYGVKD. The CDR3 consists of 12 residues. V was cut by 2 bases and J by 2 bases, with 2 bases left in between. DNA of the CDR3: TGTGCCATCAGTGAGCTCACAGATACGCAGTATTTT. It specifies CAISELTDTQYF.

This chain joins TRBV27 and TRBJ2-1; D uncertain. Trimming cost V 5 bases and J 1 base, with 6 bases left between them. From germline, CDR1 is MNHEY and CDR2 SMNVEV (reference sequence). CDR3 length equals 13 residues. The CDR3 DNA reads TGTGCCAGCAGTCCTACGTCCTACAATGAGCAGTTCTTC. Protein: CASSPTSYNEQFF.

This clone came up a few times. The chain combines TRBV5-1 with TRBJ2-3; 8 bases fit TRBD2. Per germline, CDR1 SGHRS and CDR2 YFSETQ. The CDR3 spans 16 residues. J lost 2 bases, V lost 0 bases, and 5 bases had no gene match. CDR3 loop: CASSLVPGGTTDTQYF. In DNA form, the CDR3 reads TGCGCCAGCAGCTTGGTACCGGGAGGGACCACAGATACGCAGTATTTT.

This clone showed up just a few times. In the same sample, other DNA sequences code for this CDR3. This chain uses TRBV5-1 with TRBJ2-3, with TRBD1 identical over 9 bases. The CDR3 consists of 14 residues. With 4 bases clipped from V and 3 bases from J, the junction kept 3 bases outside the gene matches. The germline V gene encodes CDR1 SGHRS and CDR2 YFSETQ. CDR3 in amino acids: CASSPGTGTDTQYF. DNA for the CDR3: TGCGCCAGCAGCCCCGGGACAGGGACAGATACGCAGTATTTT.

The V gene is TRBV29-1, the J gene TRBJ1-2; D is possibly TRBD1 (6 bases). Germline V lookup: CDR1 SQVTM, CDR2 ANQGSEA. Trimming took off 3 bases at V and 4 bases at J, with 12 bases between the two ends. CDR3 length equals 13 residues. The CDR3 nucleotides are TGCAGCGTTGATGCAGGGGTCGGCTATGGCTACACCTTC. Its translation: CSVDAGVGYGYTF.

V is TRBV7-2 and J is TRBJ2-7; 8 nucleotides match TRBD1. This CDR3 has 14 residues. Germline V gene data show CDR1 as SGHTA and CDR2 as FQGNSA. Unmatched junction bases numbered 6, after V lost 5 bases and J lost 3 bases. The CDR3 spells CASSINRGVYEQYF. The CDR3 nucleotides are TGTGCCAGCAGCATAAACAGGGGGGTCTACGAGCAGTACTTC. Full variable domain (rest looked up from reference TRBV7-2 and TRBJ2-7): GAGVSQSPSNKVTEKGKDVELRCDPISGHTALYWYRQSLGQGLEFLIYFQGNSAPDKSGLPSDRFSAERTGGSVSTLTIQRTQQEDSAVYLCASSINRGVYEQYFGPGTRLTVT.

The rearrangement links TRBV28 to TRBJ2-1; 8 nucleotides align to TRBD2. There are 16 residues in the CDR3. Per germline, CDR1 MDHEN and CDR2 SYDVKM. V lost 4 bases and J lost 1; bases outside the gene matches: 6. The CDR3 bases are TGTGCCAGCAGTTCCACAAGCGGGAGTTCCTACAATGAGCAGTTCTTC. Amino acids: CASSSTSGSSYNEQFF.

The V call is TRBV6-1, the J call TRBJ2-1, with 10 bases aligning to TRBD2. The trim removed 6 bases at V and 5 bases at J, leaving 7 bases unmatched. The CDR3 has 15 residues. Germline V gene sequence: CDR1 MNHNS, CDR2 SASEGT. The CDR3 nucleotides are TGTGCCAGCAGATCCCTAGCGGGAGCCGACAATGAGCAGTTCTTC. Amino acid sequence: CASRSLAGADNEQFF.

This clone was observed a few times. This chain links TRBV20-1 with TRBJ2-3; D remains unclear. CDR1 DFQATT and CDR2 SNEGSKA come from the germline V gene (reference sequence). This CDR3 region has 11 residues. The CDR3, as DNA: TGCAGCGCTTTCCGGGCAGATACGCAGTATTTT. Its protein is CSAFRADTQYF.

This clone was picked up a small number of times. The chain is built from TRBV4-2 and TRBJ2-1; 10 nucleotides line up with TRBD2. Per germline, CDR1 LGHNA and CDR2 YNFKEQ. V was clipped by 0 bases and J by 9 bases; unmatched bases: 11. The CDR3 is 17 residues long. CDR3 region: CASSQEASGSGAGEQFF. Written as DNA, the CDR3 is TGTGCCAGCAGCCAAGAGGCTAGCGGGAGTGGAGCCGGTGAGCAGTTCTTC.

This chain joins TRBV9 and TRBJ2-2; 9 bases agree with TRBD2. The germline CDR1 and CDR2 sequences are SGDLS and YYNGEE. J lost 7 bases, V lost 4 bases, and 14 bases had no gene match. The CDR3 runs to 17 residues. The CDR3 sequence: CASSPWGGRAGDGELFF. DNA of the CDR3: TGTGCCAGCAGCCCCTGGGGCGGGAGGGCCGGGGACGGGGAGCTGTTTTTT.

The chain uses TRBV30 and TRBJ2-2, with 8 bases identical to TRBD2. Per germline, CDR1 GTSNPN and CDR2 SVGIG (reference sequence). The J segment lost 5 bases and the V segment lost 4 bases, leaving 6 bases of the junction unmatched. The CDR3 extends over 14 amino acids. Written as DNA, the CDR3 is TGTGCCTGGACCGGGACTAGTAGAACCGGGGAGCTGTTTTTT. Residues: CAWTGTSRTGELFF.

This chain joins TRBV28 and TRBJ1-1, with 8 bases aligning to TRBD1. CDR3 length equals 13 residues. Per the germline V gene, CDR1 is MDHEN and CDR2 is SYDVKM. V gave up 4 bases and J gave up 11 bases; unmatched junction bases: 9. Here the CDR3 DNA reads TGTGCCAGCAGTTCTGACAGGGGCCGACGGGCTTTCTTT. It specifies CASSSDRGRRAFF.

This clone was observed a few times. The chain carries TRBV28 and TRBJ2-7, with 11 bases aligning to TRBD1. The V gene's germline CDR1 is MDHEN and CDR2 SYDVKM. This CDR3 is 14 amino acids long. Germline trimming cut 6 bases from V and 4 bases from J; bases unmatched to any gene: 5. The CDR3 reads CASSGGQGAYEQYF. Written as DNA, the CDR3 is TGTGCCAGCAGCGGTGGACAGGGGGCTTACGAGCAGTACTTC.

This clone was detected a few times. The V gene is TRBV27, the J gene TRBJ2-1; 8 nucleotides line up with TRBD2. V was pared by 7 bases and J by 4 bases, with 15 bases of the junction left unmatched. Germline values: CDR1 MNHEY, CDR2 SMNVEV (reference sequence). The CDR3 has 17 residues. CDR3 region: CASTPVYSGTSYNEQFF. In DNA, the CDR3 is TGTGCCAGCACCCCCGTCTATAGCGGGACCTCTTACAATGAGCAGTTCTTC.

This clone was recorded a few times. The chain joins TRBV5-1 to TRBJ2-6, with 9 bases fitting TRBD1. Germline CDR1 and CDR2: SGHRS and YFSETQ. With V trimmed by 0 bases and J by 4 bases, 2 bases remained unmatched. CDR3 size: 16 residues. As DNA, the CDR3 is TGCGCCAGCAGCTTGGACAGGGGGCCCGGGGCCAACGTCCTGACTTTC. It is translated as CASSLDRGPGANVLTF.

The V and J genes are TRBV7-2 and TRBJ1-1, with TRBD1 as a possible D gene (5 bases). The ends were cut back, 2 bases at V and 1 base at J, with 8 bases in the middle. Germline V gene sequence: CDR1 SGHTA, CDR2 FQGNSA. This CDR3 comprises 14 residues. The CDR3 DNA reads as TGTGCCAGCAGCTTAAGGGGAACGAACACTGAAGCTTTCTTT. Its protein product is CASSLRGTNTEAFF. Combining the CDR3 with reference TRBV7-2 and TRBJ1-1 gives the whole variable domain GAGVSQSPSNKVTEKGKDVELRCDPISGHTALYWYRQSLGQGLEFLIYFQGNSAPDKSGLPSDRFSAERTGGSVSTLTIQRTQQEDSAVYLCASSLRGTNTEAFFGQGTRLTVV.

The gene calls are TRBV15 and TRBJ2-1; no reliable D call. The CDR3 totals 16 residues. From germline, CDR1 is LNHNV and CDR2 YYDKDF (reference sequence). Trimming pared 0 bases from V and 0 bases from J, leaving 9 bases between. This CDR3 reads CATSRDLSSSYNEQFF. The CDR3 nucleotides are TGTGCCACCAGCAGAGATCTGAGCTCCTCCTACAATGAGCAGTTCTTC.

The chain carries TRBV7-9 and TRBJ2-1; D might be TRBD1 (5 bases). Germline V gene lookup returns CDR1 SEHNR and CDR2 FQNEAQ (reference sequence). Deletions cut 5 bases from V and 8 bases from J, with 16 bases between. The CDR3 extends over 14 amino acids. CDR3 DNA: TGTGCCAGCAGCCTCAGGGAAGGCGGCGATGAGCAGTTCTTC. It specifies CASSLREGGDEQFF.

This clone has only one observation. The gene calls are TRBV5-1 and TRBJ2-3; 11 bases match TRBD2. After removal of 8 bases from V and 0 bases from J, the junction contained 20 bases not matched to a gene. This CDR3 region has 20 residues. Germline lookup yields CDR1 SGHRS and CDR2 YFSETQ. The CDR3 sequence: CASQLGRLAGGLSSTDTQYF. CDR3 sequence (DNA): TGCGCCAGTCAGCTTGGACGTTTAGCGGGGGGGTTATCTAGCACAGATACGCAGTATTTT.

This clone was detected once. The rearrangement links TRBV30 to TRBJ1-6; TRBD1 agrees at 10 bases. With V trimmed by 3 bases and J by 10 bases, 12 bases remained unmatched. This CDR3 region has 16 residues. Per the germline V gene, CDR1 is GTSNPN and CDR2 is SVGIG (reference sequence). The DNA for the CDR3 is TGTGCCTGGAGCGCGGACAGGGGGAGAGGAAGGTCACCCCTCCACTTT. Translation: CAWSADRGRGRSPLHF.

The J gene is TRBJ2-7, the V gene TRBV28; D is possibly TRBD2 (6 bases). V was pared by 1 base and J by 5 bases, with 12 bases between. Germline CDR1 MDHEN, CDR2 SYDVKM. CDR3 size: 14 residues. CDR3 DNA: TGTGCCAGCAGTTTATACGGGAGTCAAAACGAGCAGTACTTC. Protein product: CASSLYGSQNEQYF.

This clone has a single count. The chain uses TRBV9 and TRBJ1-1, with D maybe TRBD1 (6 bases). The CDR3 runs 17 residues. Germline CDR1 SGDLS, CDR2 YYNGEE. V was trimmed by 0 bases and J by 3 bases, leaving 18 bases between them. The CDR3 reads CASSVATGGGHYTEAFF. In DNA, the CDR3 is TGTGCCAGCAGCGTAGCTACCGGGGGGGGGCACTACACTGAAGCTTTCTTT.